These 20 T cell receptor beta chains originate from one sample sequenced in a study of blood T cell repertoires in COVID-19. The data were produced by immunoSEQ multiplex PCR, yet TCRdb's version contains in-frame clones alone and is incomplete. The sample lists some 270,000 clones, over 75% seen once, with roughly 11% in the top ten. The sequenced sample consisted of peripheral blood. The source of these receptors is a woman in her sixties or seventies with acute or convalescent COVID-19.

The CDR3 reads CAWASSGNTIYF. In DNA, the CDR3 is TGTGCCTGGGCGAGCTCTGGAAACACCATATATTTT. The chain employs TRBV30 and TRBJ1-3; no reliable D call. CDR3 length: 12 residues. V was cut by 5 bases and J by 0 bases, with 5 bases left in between. Germline V gene data show CDR1 as GTSNPN and CDR2 as SVGIG (reference sequence).

V usage is TRBV7-2 and J usage is TRBJ1-4, with TRBD1 as a possible D gene (5 bases). The V end was cut by 1 base, the J end by 3 bases, with 12 bases between. This CDR3 has 16 amino acids. Germline-derived CDR1 and CDR2 are SGHTA and FQGNSA. CDR3 DNA sequence: TGTGCCAGCAGCTTAGTCAGGGTATCAGCTAATGAAAAACTGTTTTTT. As protein: CASSLVRVSANEKLFF.

The chain is built from TRBV3-1 (or the pseudogene TRBV3-2) and TRBJ2-7; 8 bases agree with TRBD2. CDR1 is LGHDT, CDR2 YNNKEL, per germline (reference sequence). The CDR3 is 13 amino acids. Unmatched junction bases numbered 5, after V lost 7 bases and J lost 3 bases. Here the CDR3 reads CASMQRGGYEQYF. The CDR3 region has the DNA TGTGCCAGCATGCAACGGGGGGGCTACGAGCAGTACTTC.

There are many counts of this clone. The chain employs TRBV2 and TRBJ1-3, with TRBD1 matching 8 bases. Per germline, CDR1 SNHLY and CDR2 FYNNEI. The CDR3 has 16 amino acids. With 5 bases clipped from V and 0 bases from J, the junction kept 6 bases outside the gene matches. The CDR3: CASSYNRGTSGNTIYF. CDR3 coding DNA: TGTGCCAGCAGTTACAACAGGGGGACCTCTGGAAACACCATATATTTT.

This clone was counted only a few times. The chain is built from TRBV6-5 and TRBJ1-2, with 9 nucleotides matching TRBD1. This CDR3 contains 13 residues. V gave up 6 bases and J gave up 8 bases; unmatched junction bases: 7. The V gene's germline CDR1 is MNHEY and CDR2 SVGAGI. The CDR3 spells CASSPGQGSGYTF. In DNA, the CDR3 is TGTGCCAGCAGCCCGGGACAGGGCTCGGGCTACACCTTC.

The CDR3 sequence: CASSLRGGDEKLFF. CDR3 coding DNA: TGTGCCAGCAGCCTTAGAGGAGGGGATGAAAAACTGTTTTTT. The chain is built from TRBV7-9 and TRBJ1-4; possible D gene TRBD1, 5 bases. CDR1 and CDR2 (germline): SEHNR, FQNEAQ (reference sequence). The CDR3 extends over 14 amino acids. Trimming shortened V by 5 bases and J by 6 bases, and 13 bases separated the two germline ends.

V usage is TRBV6-5 and J usage is TRBJ2-6; D gene unclear. The V gene lost 6 bases and the J gene lost 0 bases, with 9 bases spanning the gap. Germline values: CDR1 MNHEY, CDR2 SVGAGI. The CDR3 is made up of 15 amino acids. CDR3 coding DNA: TGTGCCAGCAGACGTCCGAGCTCTGGGGCCAACGTCCTGACTTTC. It yields the protein CASRRPSSGANVLTF.

The chain joins TRBV2 to TRBJ2-3; no firm D call. The length of the CDR3 is 13 residues. The ends were cut back, 4 bases at V and 2 bases at J, with 7 bases in the middle. Looked up from germline, CDR1 is SNHLY and CDR2 is FYNNEI. The CDR3 nucleotides are TGTGCCAGCAGTGCTGGCCTCACAGATACGCAGTATTTT. This codes for CASSAGLTDTQYF.

Notes on this clone: Because it lacks the conserved phenylalanine or tryptophan at the end, this CDR3 is likely a read error. No DNA is shown, since the ends of the CDR3 on it are uncertain; the CDR3 is the one TCRdb lists. The chain couples TRBV10-3 to TRBJ2-7; the DNA was not used to check the table's D call, TRBD2. The CDR3 is 14 residues long, ends included. Germline lookup yields CDR1 ENHRY and CDR2 SYGVKD. CDR3 loop: CAISEAGLAGGVSI.

This chain joins TRBV9 and TRBJ1-1, with no clear D. The CDR3 totals 15 residues. V was shortened by 2 bases and J by 1 base, with 12 bases between the two germline ends. Germline CDR1 and CDR2: SGDLS and YYNGEE. In nucleotides, the CDR3 is TGTGCCAGCAGCGTTCAACCGGGATCGAACACTGAAGCTTTCTTT. Protein product: CASSVQPGSNTEAFF.

The chain couples TRBV9 to TRBJ1-1, with 8 bases lining up with TRBD1. The length of the CDR3 is 15 residues. V was pared by 3 bases and J by 1 base, with 5 bases of the junction left unmatched. The germline gives CDR1 SGDLS, CDR2 YYNGEE. The CDR3 nucleotides read TGTGCCAGCAGCGGCCGGGACAGGTCGAACACTGAAGCTTTCTTT. It is translated as CASSGRDRSNTEAFF.

The chain links TRBV6-5 to TRBJ2-1; TRBD1 aligns across 9 bases. J gave up 10 bases and V 11 bases, and 9 bases lay outside the gene matches. The CDR3 totals 12 residues. CDR1 and CDR2 (germline): MNHEY, SVGAGI. The CDR3: CAAGTGWEEQFF. The CDR3 DNA sequence: TGTGCCGCAGGGACAGGGTGGGAAGAGCAGTTCTTC.

This CDR3 reads CSASGTGDEAFF. CDR3 nucleotides: TGCAGTGCTAGTGGGACAGGCGATGAAGCTTTCTTT. This chain connects TRBV20-1 to TRBJ1-1, with TRBD1 identical over 8 bases. From germline, CDR1 is DFQATT and CDR2 SNEGSKA (reference sequence). With V trimmed by 3 bases and J by 7 bases, 4 bases remained unmatched. CDR3 length: 12 amino acids.

The J gene is TRBJ2-1, the V gene TRBV5-1; D is perhaps TRBD1 (5 bases). The V end was cut by 5 bases, the J end by 7 bases, with 22 bases between. CDR1 and CDR2 (germline): SGHRS, YFSETQ. CDR3 length equals 16 residues. For the CDR3, the DNA is TGCGCCAGCAGTTTAGGGGCCCACGGGTCTGGGAATGAGCAGTTCTTC. Its protein product is CASSLGAHGSGNEQFF.

This rearrangement joins TRBV5-6 to TRBJ1-2; D uncertain. CDR1 and CDR2 (germline): SGHDT, YYEEEE. The CDR3 consists of 15 residues. V was pared by 0 bases and J by 0 bases, with 9 bases between. The CDR3: CASSLDEATNYGYTF. As DNA, the CDR3 is TGTGCCAGCAGCTTGGACGAGGCAACTAACTATGGCTACACCTTC.

The genes are TRBV20-1 and TRBJ1-5; D is unresolved. Germline loops: CDR1 DFQATT, CDR2 SNEGSKA (reference sequence). The V and J ends lost 3 bases and 5 bases respectively, with 8 bases between them. This CDR3 has 12 amino acids. CDR3: CSASEPDQPQHF. The CDR3 DNA reads TGCAGTGCTAGTGAACCGGATCAGCCCCAGCATTTT.

The chain joins TRBV4-1 to TRBJ1-2, with TRBD1 as a possible D gene (5 bases). Trimming left V 0 bases short and J 5 bases short, with 7 bases between. The CDR3 length is 13 residues. Germline V gives CDR1 MGHRA, CDR2 YSYEKL. The CDR3 loop reads CASSQDRQYGYTF. DNA of the CDR3: TGCGCCAGCAGCCAAGACCGACAGTATGGCTACACCTTC.

This clone occurred a few times. The chain joins TRBV5-1 to TRBJ1-6; D is unresolved. The CDR3 is 14 amino acids. CDR1 is SGHRS, CDR2 YFSETQ, per germline. Trimming left V 0 bases short and J 8 bases short, with 9 bases between. Here the CDR3 DNA reads TGCGCCAGCAGCTTGGCCGGCGGATATTCACCCCTCCACTTT. Translated: CASSLAGGYSPLHF.

V gene TRBV6-6 combines with J gene TRBJ2-4; D gene unclear. Germline loops: CDR1 MNHNY, CDR2 SVGAGI (reference sequence). The V end was cut by 0 bases, the J end by 0 bases, with 3 bases between. This CDR3 region has 14 residues. CDR3 residues: CASSYSQAKNIQYF. The CDR3 nucleotides read TGTGCCAGCAGTTACTCCCAAGCCAAAAACATTCAGTACTTC.

A few counts support this clone. The rearrangement links TRBV12-3 or TRBV12-4 to TRBJ1-1; possibly TRBD1 for D (5 bases). The CDR3 runs 12 residues. With 7 bases removed from V and 10 bases from J, the gap between germline ends came to 16 bases. The DNA for the CDR3 is TGTGCCAGCACCCGACCTGGGGCTGGAGCTTTCTTT. Its translation: CASTRPGAGAFF.